One sample yielded the 14 T cell receptor beta chains listed below, sequenced in a study of long-term antiretroviral therapy in people with HIV (dated 2022 in TCRdb). The immunoSEQ hsTCRB v3.0 assay was used at survey level resolution for TRB variable region sequencing. Drawn from immuneACCESS, this table holds only the in-frame rearrangements with V and J called that TCRdb kept. Clones are partly lost; checked studies trace under half to an unresolved V gene and leave the rest unexplained. This sample has around 25,000 clones in its table, and around 95% of those were observed once. The ten largest account for 2% to 2.5% of the sample. The input for sequencing was unsorted PBMCs, taken more than 4.7 years after starting antiretroviral therapy. Every receptor here comes from a woman in her forties or fifties with HIV.

The gene calls are TRBV29-1 and TRBJ2-7; D may be TRBD1 or TRBD2 (6 bases each). The ends were cut back, 4 bases at V and 1 base at J, with 17 bases in the middle. CDR3 length equals 15 residues. CDR1 SQVTM and CDR2 ANQGSEA come from the germline V gene. In nucleotides, the CDR3 is TGCAGCGTTGTGGGGGGCGACAGGTTGTCCTACGAGCAGTACTTC. Its translation: CSVVGGDRLSYEQYF.

V gene TRBV5-4 combines with J gene TRBJ1-2; D is perhaps TRBD1 (5 bases). CDR1 is SGHNT, CDR2 YYREEE, per germline (reference sequence). V shed 2 bases and J shed 0 bases, with 11 bases lying between them. The CDR3 loop spans 15 amino acids. CDR3 coding DNA: TGTGCCAGCAGCTTAACAGGAGAAGCTAACTATGGCTACACCTTC. Its translation: CASSLTGEANYGYTF.

The rearrangement links TRBV9 to TRBJ2-7, with D unclear. The CDR3 runs 15 residues. Germline V CDR1 and CDR2: SGDLS, YYNGEE. With 3 bases removed from V and 4 bases from J, the gap between germline ends came to 17 bases. The CDR3, as DNA: TGTGCCAGCAGCGCCGGGTCCCAGGTAACATACGAGCAGTACTTC. It encodes CASSAGSQVTYEQYF. The variable domain in full, with the rest retrieved from reference TRBV9 and TRBJ2-7, is DSGVTQTPKHLITATGQRVTLRCSPRSGDLSVYWYQQSLDQGLQFLIQYYNGEERAKGNILERFSAQQFPDLHSELNLSSLELGDSALYFCASSAGSQVTYEQYFGPGTRLTVT.

CDR3 protein: CASSLFLGSGSYEQYF. The CDR3 DNA is TGTGCCAGCAGCCTGTTTCTGGGATCTGGCTCCTACGAGCAGTACTTC. The chain employs TRBV7-2 and TRBJ2-7; D unclear. V was shortened by 5 bases and J by 0 bases, with 17 bases between the two germline ends. This CDR3 contains 16 residues. Germline V gene lookup returns CDR1 SGHTA and CDR2 FQGNSA.

The J gene is TRBJ2-2, the V gene TRBV7-9, with TRBD1 matching over 11 bases. CDR1 is SEHNR, CDR2 FQNEAQ, per germline (reference sequence). This CDR3 spans 17 amino acids. The V and J ends lost 5 bases and 3 bases, in that order; junction bases with no gene match: 8. The CDR3 protein is CASSRGPGQGDTGELFF. CDR3 DNA sequence: TGTGCCAGCAGCCGAGGACCGGGACAGGGGGACACCGGGGAGCTGTTTTTT.

The count of this clone is one. The gene calls are TRBV21-1 and TRBJ1-5. TRBV21-1 is a pseudogene segment. The CDR3 runs to 12 residues. This CDR3 reads CASSNSNQPQHF. The CDR3 DNA reads TGTGCCAGCAGCAATAGCAATCAGCCCCAGCATTTT.

This chain connects TRBV7-9 to TRBJ2-3, with TRBD2 identical over 9 bases. The germline V gene has CDR1 SEHNR and CDR2 FQNEAQ (reference sequence). The CDR3 runs 16 residues. V dropped 0 bases and J dropped 11; count of bases not matched to a gene: 12. Written as DNA, the CDR3 is TGTGCCAGCAGCTTAGCCAGCGGGAGGCGGGATAATATGCAGTATTTT. It is translated as CASSLASGRRDNMQYF.

The chain is built from TRBV4-1 and TRBJ2-1; D might be TRBD1 (5 bases). The CDR3 extends over 15 amino acids. Per germline, CDR1 MGHRA and CDR2 YSYEKL. Trimming stripped 1 base from V and 7 bases from J, with 14 bases between. The CDR3 region has the DNA TGCGCCAGCAGCCAAGTCCGGGCAGGGTGGAATGAGCAGTTCTTC. Translating gives CASSQVRAGWNEQFF.

The chain links TRBV27 to TRBJ1-4; 7 bases are a match to TRBD1. The CDR3 sequence is 16 residues long. The J segment lost 14 bases and the V segment lost 4 bases, leaving 19 bases of the junction unmatched. CDR1 is MNHEY and CDR2 is SMNVEV in the germline V gene (reference sequence). The CDR3 DNA sequence: TGTGCCAGCAGTTCGATGTCCCGGGACAGCCCTGGGCGGCTGTTTTTT. This codes for CASSSMSRDSPGRLFF.

V and J are TRBV7-9 and TRBJ1-4; 7 nucleotides agree with TRBD1. V dropped 5 bases and J dropped 0; count of bases not matched to a gene: 0. This CDR3 region has 14 residues. Germline V lookup: CDR1 SEHNR, CDR2 FQNEAQ (reference sequence). CDR3 loop: CASSQGATNEKLFF. The CDR3 nucleotides read TGTGCCAGCAGCCAGGGGGCAACTAATGAAAAACTGTTTTTT.

This chain connects TRBV28 to TRBJ1-1; 7 bases map to TRBD1. The J segment lost 8 bases and the V segment lost 6 bases, leaving 9 bases of the junction unmatched. The CDR3 consists of 13 residues. Germline values: CDR1 MDHEN, CDR2 SYDVKM. CDR3 bases: TGTGCCAGCAGACGGGACAGCGCCTCCGAAGCTTTCTTT. Encoded protein: CASRRDSASEAFF.

This chain joins TRBV15 and TRBJ1-5; D is ambiguous. The CDR3 runs to 12 residues. Germline V CDR1 and CDR2: LNHNV, YYDKDF (reference sequence). V was shortened by 4 bases and J by 7 bases, with 8 bases between the two germline ends. The CDR3 here is CATSTEGQPQHF. CDR3 DNA: TGTGCCACCAGCACCGAGGGCCAGCCCCAGCATTTT.

This chain's CDR3 is CASSPRGGEGDTQYF. The CDR3 region has the DNA TGTGCCAGCAGCCCTAGAGGGGGGGAGGGAGATACGCAGTATTTT. The chain couples TRBV9 to TRBJ2-3, with D perhaps matching TRBD2 (7 bases). The CDR3 loop spans 15 amino acids. Trimming left V 4 bases short and J 5 bases short, with 17 bases between. Germline V lookup: CDR1 SGDLS, CDR2 YYNGEE.

V is TRBV5-6 and J is TRBJ2-5; 7 positions match TRBD1. The CDR3 extends over 14 amino acids. Trimming at V came to 0 bases and at J to 5 bases, leaving 4 bases not matched to a gene. Germline V lookup: CDR1 SGHDT, CDR2 YYEEEE. In nucleotides, the CDR3 is TGTGCCAGCAGCTTGGGCCAGGGGGTGGAGACCCAGTACTTC. This translates into CASSLGQGVETQYF.